What follows are 22 T cell receptor beta chains derived from one specimen sequenced in a study of T-cell reconstitution after alpha-beta-depleted transplantation in children. Molecular barcoding with unique molecular identifiers was used for the TCRbeta library. From the PCR reads, TCRdb called clonotypes with MiXCR, one entry per CDR3 protein. The data hold about 610,000 distinct CDR3 sequences, with about 10% observed a single time. Sequences were derived from PBMCs from the stem cell graft donor, sampled from the stem cell graft. The receptors come from a human donor who donated a stem cell graft to a child with acute myeloid leukemia.

The chain combines TRBV27 with TRBJ1-2, with no clear D. Germline CDR1 is MNHEY and CDR2 is SMNVEV (reference sequence). The germline V and J ends were trimmed by 1 base and 3 bases, with 6 bases remaining between them. The CDR3 contains 13 residues. Here the CDR3 reads CASSLYKDYGYTF. The CDR3 DNA reads TGTGCCAGCAGTTTATACAAGGACTATGGCTACACCTTC.

The V gene is TRBV7-2, the J gene TRBJ1-5; no definite D call. Germline values: CDR1 SGHTA, CDR2 FQGNSA. CDR3 length equals 14 residues. V gave up 1 base and J gave up 9 bases, with 13 bases separating them. The CDR3 protein is CASSLDTADRPQHF. The CDR3 DNA reads as TGTGCCAGCAGCTTAGACACCGCCGATAGGCCCCAGCATTTT.

The chain combines TRBV29-1 with TRBJ1-1, with 8 bases fitting TRBD1. The CDR3 runs to 12 residues. The V and J ends lost 7 bases and 4 bases, in that order; junction bases with no gene match: 5. Looked up from germline, CDR1 is SQVTM and CDR2 is ANQGSEA. CDR3 nucleotides: TGCAGCGCTACAGGGGGAGGCACTGAAGCTTTCTTT. It yields the protein CSATGGGTEAFF.

This clonotype has ten or more counts. The DNA for the CDR3 is TGCGCCAGCAGCTTGGTTTCCTGGTTTGTTGCGGGAGGATCCTCCTACAATGAGCAGTTCTTC. It yields the protein CASSLVSWFVAGGSSYNEQFF. The rearrangement links TRBV5-1 to TRBJ2-1, with 8 bases lining up with TRBD2. J gave up 0 bases and V 0 bases, and 17 bases lay outside the gene matches. Per the germline V gene, CDR1 is SGHRS and CDR2 is YFSETQ. The length of the CDR3 is 21 residues.

The V and J genes are TRBV11-2 and TRBJ2-5, with no clear D. Germline-derived CDR1 and CDR2 are SGHAT and FQNNGV. Trimming took 3 bases from V and 5 from J, leaving 10 bases between them. The CDR3 is 13 residues long. The CDR3 DNA sequence: TGTGCCAGCAGCTTCGAGAGTAGGGAGACCCAGTACTTC. Protein sequence: CASSFESRETQYF.

This clonotype has a handful of counts. J is TRBJ2-7 and V is TRBV6-5; D remains unclear. The V end was cut by 2 bases, the J end by 2 bases, with 16 bases between. This CDR3 is built from 16 residues. Germline V gene sequence: CDR1 MNHEY, CDR2 SVGAGI. CDR3 residues: CASSYLTAARPYEQYF. In DNA, the CDR3 is TGTGCCAGCAGTTACCTGACGGCGGCAAGACCCTACGAGCAGTACTTC.

This clonotype came up many times. This CDR3 reads CASSLLSGNEQYF. The CDR3 DNA sequence: TGTGCCAGCAGTTTATTATCCGGGAACGAGCAGTACTTC. The V call is TRBV27, the J call TRBJ2-7, with a weak D call TRBD2 (5 bases). CDR3 length equals 13 residues. CDR1 MNHEY and CDR2 SMNVEV come from the germline V gene (reference sequence). V was pared by 1 base and J by 5 bases, with 9 bases between.

This chain links TRBV3-1 with TRBJ1-1; D may be TRBD1 (5 bases). Looked up from germline, CDR1 is LGHDT and CDR2 is YNNKEL (reference sequence). The CDR3 runs to 14 residues. Trimming removed 6 bases from V and 1 base from J, with 12 bases in between. This CDR3 is CASRRLTGNTEAFF. CDR3 nucleotides: TGTGCCAGCAGGAGATTAACAGGGAACACTGAAGCTTTCTTT.

This clonotype has a count of ten or more. The chain has TRBV11-2 and TRBJ1-6; D not resolved. Trimming shortened V by 6 bases and J by 9 bases, and 15 bases separated the two germline ends. The germline V gene has CDR1 SGHAT and CDR2 FQNNGV. The CDR3 totals 14 residues. CDR3 bases: TGTGCCAGCAGTTTTACAGAGTCGGGTTCACCCCTCCACTTT. As protein: CASSFTESGSPLHF.

The V call is TRBV9, the J call TRBJ1-4; no clear D. The V gene lost 4 bases and the J gene lost 4 bases, with 14 bases spanning the gap. The germline V gene encodes CDR1 SGDLS and CDR2 YYNGEE. This CDR3 region has 15 residues. CDR3 protein: CASSYYSGDNEKLFF. The CDR3 DNA follows: TGTGCCAGCAGCTACTATAGTGGAGATAATGAAAAACTGTTTTTT.

The gene calls are TRBV29-1 and TRBJ2-6; D may correspond to TRBD1 or TRBD2 (6 bases each). Germline V gene lookup returns CDR1 SQVTM and CDR2 ANQGSEA. The ends were cut back, 6 bases at V and 0 bases at J, with 15 bases in the middle. The CDR3 has 16 residues. The CDR3, as DNA: TGCAGCGTCGGGGGCACAGGTTTCTCTGGGGCCAACGTCCTGACTTTC. This gives the protein CSVGGTGFSGANVLTF.

This clonotype came up many times. The chain uses TRBV11-2 and TRBJ2-1; 8 positions agree with TRBD2. CDR1 and CDR2 from the germline V gene are SGHAT and FQNNGV. After removal of 6 bases from V and 4 bases from J, the junction contained 8 bases not matched to a gene. This CDR3 comprises 15 residues. CDR3 sequence reads: CASSALAGSYNEQFF. CDR3 DNA sequence: TGTGCCAGCAGTGCCTTAGCGGGAAGTTACAATGAGCAGTTCTTC.

This clonotype appeared many times. The chain joins TRBV5-1 to TRBJ1-1; D is uncertain. The CDR3 length is 13 residues. Germline V gene sequence: CDR1 SGHRS, CDR2 YFSETQ. V dropped 2 bases and J dropped 2 bases, with 7 bases sitting between them. The CDR3 region is CASSFVVNTEAFF. CDR3 bases: TGCGCCAGCAGCTTTGTAGTCAACACTGAAGCTTTCTTT.

In its sample, this clonotype was seen a few times. This chain uses TRBV2 with TRBJ2-7, with D tentatively TRBD1 (6 bases). The CDR3 extends over 17 amino acids. Trimming took off 7 bases at V and 0 bases at J, with 22 bases between the two ends. CDR1 is SNHLY, CDR2 FYNNEI, per germline. This CDR3 is CASTRDRSPRSSYEQYF. In DNA form, the CDR3 reads TGTGCCAGCACCCGCGACAGGTCCCCTCGTAGCTCCTACGAGCAGTACTTC.

This clonotype showed up many times. This chain connects TRBV5-1 to TRBJ2-1, with TRBD2 matching over 7 bases. The germline V gene encodes CDR1 SGHRS and CDR2 YFSETQ. Trimming at V came to 0 bases and at J to 9 bases, leaving 6 bases not matched to a gene. The length of the CDR3 is 14 residues. The CDR3 sequence: CASSLEGGPGEQFF. As DNA, the CDR3 is TGCGCCAGCAGCTTGGAGGGAGGGCCGGGTGAGCAGTTCTTC. The variable domain in full, completed from reference TRBV5-1 and TRBJ2-1, reads KAGVTQTPRYLIKTRGQQVTLSCSPISGHRSVSWYQQTPGQGLQFLFEYFSETQRNKGNFPGRFSGRQFSNSRSEMNVSTLELGDSALYLCASSLEGGPGEQFFGPGTRLTVL.

The chain joins TRBV20-1 to TRBJ2-3; D gene ambiguous. CDR1 and CDR2 from the germline V gene are DFQATT and SNEGSKA (reference sequence). V lost 4 bases, J lost 5 bases, and 13 bases lay in between. The CDR3 totals 13 residues. CDR3 bases: TGCAGTGCTAACCGTGGTTTCCGAGATACGCAGTATTTT. Protein product: CSANRGFRDTQYF.

The rearrangement links TRBV6-1 to TRBJ2-1; 10 bases are shared with TRBD2. V dropped 8 bases and J dropped 5; count of bases not matched to a gene: 9. Germline loops: CDR1 MNHNS, CDR2 SASEGT. The CDR3 loop spans 15 amino acids. The CDR3 nucleotides are TGTGCCAGCTGCGACGGGACTAGCGTGAACAATGAGCAGTTCTTC. Its protein product is CASCDGTSVNNEQFF.

This clonotype was picked up many times. This chain uses TRBV20-1 with TRBJ1-1; D gene uncertain. The CDR3 extends over 12 amino acids. Deletions cut 0 bases from V and 4 bases from J, with 6 bases between. Germline assignment: CDR1 DFQATT and CDR2 SNEGSKA (reference sequence). Here the CDR3 DNA reads TGCAGTGCTAGAGATTTGAGCACTGAAGCTTTCTTT. Translation: CSARDLSTEAFF.

The rearrangement uses TRBV9 and TRBJ2-3, with 7 bases lining up with TRBD2. Germline CDR1 SGDLS, CDR2 YYNGEE. Trimming cost V 3 bases and J 4 bases; bases outside gene matches: 8. The length of the CDR3 is 15 residues. The chain's CDR3 is CASSGSGRGADTQYF. CDR3 nucleotide sequence: TGTGCCAGCAGCGGTAGCGGGCGTGGCGCAGATACGCAGTATTTT.

Concerning this clonotype: Possible read error: a much larger clone is one base away. The V and J genes are TRBV6-5 and TRBJ2-1, with 12 nucleotides matching TRBD2. From germline, CDR1 is MNHEY and CDR2 SVGAGI. The CDR3 covers 17 residues. Trimming removed 4 bases from V and 8 bases from J; junction bases left unmatched: 12. This CDR3 is CASSFSSGRAGPYEQFF. CDR3 in DNA: TGTGCCAGCAGTTTCTCTAGCGGGAGGGCCGGGCCCTATGAGCAGTTCTTC.

This clonotype was observed a handful of times. This chain joins TRBV7-2 and TRBJ2-7; D not certain. Trimming pared 3 bases from V and 9 bases from J, leaving 12 bases between. This CDR3 spans 12 amino acids. CDR1 and CDR2 from the germline V gene are SGHTA and FQGNSA. CDR3 loop: CASSLSTYWQYF. The CDR3 region has the DNA TGTGCCAGCAGCTTGAGTACCTATTGGCAGTACTTC.

The sample holds a few counts of this clonotype. This chain links TRBV18 with TRBJ2-1; possibly TRBD1 or TRBD2 for D (5 bases each). The V end lost 3 bases, the J end lost 5 bases, and 17 bases lay between the germline ends. The CDR3 is 16 residues long. Germline V gene sequence: CDR1 KGHSH, CDR2 LQKENI. The CDR3 DNA reads TGTGCCAGCTCACCTCTAGTAACAAAGGGACACAATGAGCAGTTCTTC. Encoded protein: CASSPLVTKGHNEQFF.